The 27 T cell receptor beta chains listed next were all sequenced from one sample in a study of radiation and T cells in renal cell carcinoma. The treatment: treatment-naive control, cytoreductive nephrectomy. Sequencing was performed with immunoSEQ multiplex PCR; in TCRdb, only in-frame clones are kept and a portion is missing. The sample carries about 10,000 clones, about three fifths recorded once. Sequencing was performed on tumor tissue, taken from a patient whose treatment was nephrectomy without radiotherapy. The receptors were gathered from a man aged 35-49 years with renal cell carcinoma.

The chain carries TRBV5-4 and TRBJ2-5, with unresolved D. CDR1 and CDR2 (germline): SGHNT, YYREEE (reference sequence). V was pared by 0 bases and J by 1 base, with 13 bases between. The CDR3 runs to 16 residues. The CDR3 loop is CASSLEPRGVQETQYF. The CDR3 nucleotides read TGTGCCAGCAGCTTGGAGCCTCGTGGGGTCCAAGAGACCCAGTACTTC.

This clone was recorded only once. The chain links TRBV5-6 to TRBJ2-2; 7 bases are a match to TRBD2. CDR1 and CDR2 from the germline V gene are SGHDT and YYEEEE. Germline trimming cut 4 bases from V and 8 bases from J; bases unmatched to any gene: 8. The CDR3 extends over 14 amino acids. CDR3 in amino acids: CASSVTSEFGELFF. DNA for the CDR3: TGTGCCAGCAGCGTTACTAGCGAGTTTGGGGAGCTGTTTTTT.

The V call is TRBV11-2, the J call TRBJ2-1, with 15 nucleotides matching TRBD2. With V trimmed by 4 bases and J by 7 bases, 8 bases remained unmatched. CDR1 and CDR2 from the germline V gene are SGHAT and FQNNGV. The CDR3 runs 17 residues. The CDR3 protein is CASSSFPGTSGGNEQFF. The CDR3 nucleotides read TGTGCCAGCAGCTCCTTCCCCGGGACTAGCGGGGGGAATGAGCAGTTCTTC.

The genes are TRBV12-5 and TRBJ1-1; D not certain. Trimming took 1 base from V and 0 from J, leaving 6 bases between them. Germline V lookup: CDR1 LGHNT, CDR2 FRNRAP. CDR3 length equals 14 residues. This chain's CDR3 is CASGLDGLNTEAFF. CDR3 sequence (DNA): TGTGCTAGTGGTTTGGACGGCCTGAACACTGAAGCTTTCTTT.

This rearrangement joins TRBV28 to TRBJ2-2, with 7 bases that match TRBD1. Germline V lookup: CDR1 MDHEN, CDR2 SYDVKM. V shed 5 bases and J 3 bases; nucleotides not matched to a gene: 3. The CDR3 has 14 residues. The CDR3 loop is CASSPTGDTGELFF. The CDR3 bases are TGTGCCAGCAGTCCTACAGGGGACACCGGGGAGCTGTTTTTT.

The chain combines TRBV7-6 with TRBJ2-2; tentatively, D is TRBD1 or TRBD2 (5 bases each). The CDR3 is made up of 16 amino acids. Germline lookup yields CDR1 SGHVS and CDR2 FNYEAQ. V was clipped by 2 bases and J by 3 bases, with 13 bases between them. The CDR3 loop reads CASSLLRGTDTGELFF. The CDR3 DNA reads TGTGCCAGCAGCTTATTGAGGGGCACTGACACCGGGGAGCTGTTTTTT.

The chain couples TRBV5-4 to TRBJ2-2, with TRBD1 matching over 8 bases. Germline loops: CDR1 SGHNT, CDR2 YYREEE (reference sequence). V lost 6 bases to trimming and J lost 0 bases; unmatched junction nucleotides: 10. The CDR3 is 17 amino acids. DNA for the CDR3: TGTGCCAGCAACACAGGGGGGCGGACCGCGAACACCGGGGAGCTGTTTTTT. Its translation is CASNTGGRTANTGELFF.

This chain joins TRBV10-2 and TRBJ2-1; D perhaps matches TRBD2 (6 bases). This CDR3 is built from 13 residues. Germline values: CDR1 WSHSY, CDR2 SAAADI. Trimming left V 4 bases short and J 6 bases short, with 10 bases between. Written as DNA, the CDR3 is TGCGCCAGCAGTGCCCAGCGGGTCAATGAGCAGTTCTTC. Its translation: CASSAQRVNEQFF.

The chain is built from TRBV27 and TRBJ2-3; D ambiguous. The CDR3 is 14 amino acids. V was trimmed by 5 bases and J by 1 base, leaving 10 bases between them. Germline V gene data show CDR1 as MNHEY and CDR2 as SMNVEV (reference sequence). The CDR3 spells CASSPLWGTDTQYF. In DNA, the CDR3 is TGTGCCAGCAGTCCCCTGTGGGGCACAGATACGCAGTATTTT.

The chain recombines TRBV19 with TRBJ2-3; 7 bases match TRBD2. The CDR3 has 18 residues. J was trimmed by 6 bases and V by 1 base; bases with no gene match: 16. Germline V gene data show CDR1 as LNHDA and CDR2 as SQIVND (reference sequence). This CDR3 is CASSIGLAVSAIFDTQYF. The CDR3 DNA follows: TGTGCCAGTAGTATAGGGCTAGCGGTTAGTGCCATATTTGATACGCAGTATTTT.

The table lists this clone with a few counts. The chain couples TRBV7-6 to TRBJ2-5; 8 nucleotides line up with TRBD2. V lost 4 bases to trimming and J lost 6 bases; unmatched junction nucleotides: 7. This CDR3 region has 14 residues. Germline V gene lookup returns CDR1 SGHVS and CDR2 FNYEAQ. For the CDR3, the DNA is TGTGCCAGCAGCTCGAGCGGGGGCCGGCAGACCCAGTACTTC. Its translation is CASSSSGGRQTQYF.

Concerning this clone itself: Other DNA sequences in this specimen translate into the identical CDR3. The rearrangement links TRBV29-1 to TRBJ1-2; no clear D gene. This CDR3 spans 14 amino acids. Trimming pared 3 bases from V and 0 bases from J, leaving 11 bases between. Germline loops: CDR1 SQVTM, CDR2 ANQGSEA. The CDR3 sequence is CSVERQETNYGYTF. The CDR3 nucleotides are TGCAGCGTTGAGAGGCAGGAAACTAACTATGGCTACACCTTC.

This clone showed up just once. J is TRBJ2-5 and V is TRBV2, with 7 bases that match TRBD1. The CDR3 spans 13 residues. The ends lost 7 bases at V and 5 bases at J; junction bases unmatched: 7. Germline lookup yields CDR1 SNHLY and CDR2 FYNNEI. CDR3 nucleotide sequence: TGTGCCAGCACAAACAGGGGAGCGGAGACCCAGTACTTC. Its protein product is CASTNRGAETQYF.

This chain uses TRBV9 with TRBJ2-2, with TRBD2 as a possible D gene (6 bases). Germline CDR1 reads SGDLS; CDR2 reads YYNGEE. This CDR3 has 17 amino acids. The V and J ends lost 0 bases and 2 bases respectively, with 14 bases between them. The CDR3 is CASSVGASARNTGELFF. Here the CDR3 DNA reads TGTGCCAGCAGCGTAGGGGCTAGCGCTCGAAACACCGGGGAGCTGTTTTTT.

The V gene is TRBV7-6, the J gene TRBJ2-1, with 10 bases fitting TRBD2. V dropped 2 bases and J dropped 8; count of bases not matched to a gene: 12. Germline V gives CDR1 SGHVS, CDR2 FNYEAQ. The CDR3 has 17 amino acids. The CDR3 DNA reads as TGTGCCAGCAGCTTATTGGCTTCTAGCGGGAGTCTCCATGAGCAGTTCTTC. Protein: CASSLLASSGSLHEQFF. Full variable domain (outside the CDR3, taken from reference TRBV7-6 and TRBJ2-1): GAGVSQSPRYKVTKRGQDVALRCDPISGHVSLYWYRQALGQGPEFLTYFNYEAQQDKSGLPNDRFSAERPEGSISTLTIQRTEQRDSAMYRCASSLLASSGSLHEQFFGPGTRLTVL.

This clone was observed a few times. The V gene is TRBV9, the J gene TRBJ2-3; the D is unclear. Trimming shortened V by 3 bases and J by 1 base, and 9 bases separated the two germline ends. Germline CDR1 SGDLS, CDR2 YYNGEE. The CDR3 has 14 residues. CDR3 in amino acids: CASSAHVGTDTQYF. The CDR3 DNA is TGTGCCAGCAGCGCCCACGTAGGCACAGATACGCAGTATTTT.

The genes are TRBV7-2 and TRBJ1-5, with a weak D call TRBD1 (6 bases). V gave up 4 bases and J gave up 1 base, with 8 bases separating them. The CDR3 is 14 residues long. Germline CDR1 and CDR2: SGHTA and FQGNSA. The CDR3 region has the DNA TGTGCCAGCAGCTCCGGGGGCAGCAATCAGCCCCAGCATTTT. Its translation: CASSSGGSNQPQHF.

This rearrangement joins TRBV18 to TRBJ1-1; 7 nucleotides line up with TRBD1. This CDR3 region has 17 residues. Germline-derived CDR1 and CDR2 are KGHSH and LQKENI. V lost 4 bases and J lost 2; bases outside the gene matches: 13. The CDR3 sequence is CASSLPRGRTGNTEAFF. CDR3 DNA: TGTGCCAGCTCACTCCCAAGGGGGCGGACAGGAAACACTGAAGCTTTCTTT.

This clone was observed once. This chain uses TRBV15 with TRBJ2-1; 7 bases are a match to TRBD2. Per the germline V gene, CDR1 is LNHNV and CDR2 is YYDKDF (reference sequence). The trim removed 0 bases at V and 0 bases at J, leaving 8 bases unmatched. The length of the CDR3 is 18 residues. In DNA form, the CDR3 reads TGTGCCACCAGCAGAGATCGGGGACTACCGAGCTCCTACAATGAGCAGTTCTTC. The encoded protein is CATSRDRGLPSSYNEQFF.

By sample share, this clone is medium-sized. The gene calls are TRBV30 and TRBJ1-5; D remains unclear. The CDR3 is 13 residues long. Per the germline V gene, CDR1 is GTSNPN and CDR2 is SVGIG (reference sequence). V lost 3 bases to trimming and J lost 2 bases, with 8 bases between them. The DNA of the CDR3 is TGTGCCTGGAGGCAAGGCGGCAATCAGCCCCAGCATTTT. Its protein is CAWRQGGNQPQHF.

Relative to its sample, this clone is hyperexpanded. This chain uses TRBV7-9 with TRBJ2-7; D is undetermined. This CDR3 is built from 12 residues. V shed 5 bases and J shed 9 bases, with 14 bases lying between them. Germline V gene lookup returns CDR1 SEHNR and CDR2 FQNEAQ (reference sequence). The CDR3 DNA reads TGTGCCAGCAGCCTGCCGCCTAGAGCGCAGTACTTC. Its protein product is CASSLPPRAQYF.

This clone was picked up a small number of times. The chain joins TRBV11-3 to TRBJ1-1, with D possibly TRBD1 on 6 matching bases. Per germline, CDR1 SGHNT and CDR2 YENEEA. There are 15 residues in the CDR3. V shed 0 bases and J shed 6 bases, with 14 bases lying between them. The CDR3 spells CASSLDRGPGAEAFF. CDR3 DNA: TGTGCCAGCAGCTTAGATCGTGGGCCAGGGGCTGAAGCTTTCTTT.

The V and J genes are TRBV7-2 and TRBJ2-7; 13 bases are a match to TRBD2. The CDR3 is made up of 18 amino acids. CDR1 is SGHTA and CDR2 is FQGNSA in the germline V gene. V was pared by 1 base and J by 1 base, with 7 bases of the junction left unmatched. CDR3 sequence (DNA): TGTGCCAGCAGCTTAGGGGGACTAGCGGGGCCGGGATCCTACGAGCAGTACGTC. Translating gives CASSLGGLAGPGSYEQYV.

This clone showed up just a few times. The V gene is TRBV10-3, the J gene TRBJ1-5; TRBD1 matches at 7 bases. The CDR3 spans 13 residues. V trimming: 11 bases; J trimming: 3 bases; junction bases outside the gene matches: 7. Germline CDR1 ENHRY, CDR2 SYGVKD. Written as DNA, the CDR3 is TGTGCCGTCGGGACAGATCTCAATCAGCCCCAGCATTTT. Translating gives CAVGTDLNQPQHF.

The V and J genes are TRBV5-6 and TRBJ1-5; 12 bases line up with TRBD1. The CDR3 is made up of 15 amino acids. V lost 3 bases and J lost 6; bases outside the gene matches: 4. Germline V lookup: CDR1 SGHDT, CDR2 YYEEEE. CDR3: CASSYGTGGRQPQHF. CDR3 in DNA: TGTGCCAGCAGCTATGGGACAGGGGGCCGTCAGCCCCAGCATTTT.

The rearrangement uses TRBV30 and TRBJ1-6; no clear D gene. Trimming cost V 4 bases and J 9 bases, with 19 bases left between them. CDR3 size: 15 residues. CDR1 is GTSNPN, CDR2 SVGIG, per germline (reference sequence). CDR3 protein: CAWKPEQHAASPLHF. The CDR3, as DNA: TGTGCCTGGAAGCCGGAACAACACGCGGCTTCACCCCTCCACTTT.

The rearrangement uses TRBV7-9 and TRBJ2-3; D unclear. CDR3 length equals 12 residues. Germline V gives CDR1 SEHNR, CDR2 FQNEAQ (reference sequence). Trimming stripped 0 bases from V and 5 bases from J, with 3 bases between. CDR3 sequence reads: CASSLARDTQYF. CDR3 DNA: TGTGCCAGCAGCTTAGCAAGAGATACGCAGTATTTT.